This record concerns one TCR beta chain sequence. Produced via immunoSEQ multiplex PCR; TCRdb's table is partial and in-frame only. The data show fewer than 150,000 clones, 88% seen once. This CDR3 has 15 amino acids. Trimming stripped 4 bases from V and 0 bases from J, with 13 bases between. CDR1 and CDR2 (germline): SGHRS, YFSETQ. This entry comes from a study of blood T cell repertoires in COVID-19. Study overall: Sites across the United States, Italy and Spain contributed samples from acute and convalescent COVID-19.

Sequenced: peripheral blood. V and J are TRBV5-1 and TRBJ1-1; the D gene is possibly TRBD1 (6 bases). The receptor comes from a man in his fifties with active or convalescent COVID-19. The DNA for the CDR3 is TGCGCCAGCAGCAGCGAGGGACATATGAACACTGAAGCTTTCTTT. As protein: CASSSEGHMNTEAFF.